The source of this TCR beta chain is a study of cytomegalovirus exposure and HLA in healthy donors. Regarding the study as a whole: In a later analysis, across HLA loci, associated TCR counts were highest for DRB1, lowest for HLA-C. With later analysis, a missense DCLRE1C variant became linked to TCR beta V- and J-gene trimming.

Amplification used 60 Vbeta primers and 13 Jbeta primers. Clones were sequenced by immunoSEQ multiplex PCR, and TCRdb holds only the in-frame ones, with some missing. The sample lists 18,000 or so clones, around 75% occurring once. As for this clone: What it binds is unknown.

The V segment lost 4 bases and the J segment 8 bases; nucleotides outside the gene matches: 10. There are 15 residues in the CDR3. Germline values: CDR1 SGDLS, CDR2 YYNGEE. The sequence came from a man between 18 and 35 years old in good health and CMV-seronegative. The gene calls are TRBV9 and TRBJ1-1; the match to TRBD1 covers 11 bases. Material for sequencing was PBMCs. The CDR3: CASSPGQGALEEAFF. The CDR3 nucleotides read TGTGCCAGCAGCCCCGGACAGGGGGCATTGGAGGAAGCTTTCTTT.